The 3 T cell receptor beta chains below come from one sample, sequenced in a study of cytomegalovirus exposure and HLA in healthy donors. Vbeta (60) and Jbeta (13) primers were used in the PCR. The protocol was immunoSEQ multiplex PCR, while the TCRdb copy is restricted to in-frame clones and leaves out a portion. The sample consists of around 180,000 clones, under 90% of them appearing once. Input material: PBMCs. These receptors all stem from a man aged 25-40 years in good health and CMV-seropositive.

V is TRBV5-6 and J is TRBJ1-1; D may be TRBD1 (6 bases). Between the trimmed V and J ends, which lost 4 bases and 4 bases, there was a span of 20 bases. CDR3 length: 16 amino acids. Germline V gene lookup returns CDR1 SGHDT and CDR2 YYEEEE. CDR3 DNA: TGTGCCAGCAGCCGCGGGGTAGGGGGGGGGAGCACTGAAGCTTTCTTT. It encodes CASSRGVGGGSTEAFF.

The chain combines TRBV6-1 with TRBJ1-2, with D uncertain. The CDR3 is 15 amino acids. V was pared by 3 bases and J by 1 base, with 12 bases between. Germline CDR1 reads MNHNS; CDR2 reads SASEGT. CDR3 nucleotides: TGTGCCAGCAGTGAGAGGGCAACGATTAACTATGGCTACACCTTC. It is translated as CASSERATINYGYTF.

CDR3 in amino acids: CASSFLAGGPPDTQYF. In nucleotides, the CDR3 is TGTGCCAGCAGTTTTCTAGCGGGGGGGCCCCCAGATACGCAGTATTTT. V gene TRBV27 combines with J gene TRBJ2-3, with 12 bases that match TRBD2. The CDR3 runs 16 residues. Germline V gene data show CDR1 as MNHEY and CDR2 as SMNVEV (reference sequence). V dropped 3 bases and J dropped 4; count of bases not matched to a gene: 5.